Sequencing of this T cell receptor beta chain was carried out in a study of cytomegalovirus exposure and HLA in healthy donors. CDR3 length: 18 residues. Trimming shortened V by 2 bases and J by 3 bases, and 19 bases separated the two germline ends. Germline CDR1 MDHEN, CDR2 SYDVKM. Study results and limitations: In vitro testing confirmed a few CMV-associated chains as specific for CMV antigens. Usually a TCR sequence was rare, but some public TCRs were found in many donors. The study flagged some 170 TCR beta chains as cytomegalovirus-associated.

To note about this clone: Its antigen remains unidentified.

Here immunoSEQ multiplex PCR was the method, and the copy in TCRdb shows in-frame clones only, minus some. The profile shows 82,000 or so clones, around 95% of them singletons. The receptor was derived from a woman under 30 in good health and CMV-seronegative. Specimen: PBMCs. The V gene is TRBV28, the J gene TRBJ1-4; D perhaps matches TRBD1 (5 bases). The CDR3 protein is CASSLPPGGGTANEKLFF. CDR3 sequence (DNA): TGTGCCAGCAGTTTACCCCCTGGCGGGGGTACTGCTAATGAAAAACTGTTTTTT.